The next 19 T cell receptor beta chains were all read from a single sample in a study of blood T cell repertoires in COVID-19. Only in-frame clones appear in the TCRdb table, and some are missing; sequencing was by immunoSEQ multiplex PCR. The sample includes a few hundred thousand clones, 88% of them seen just once. The sample consisted of peripheral blood. Receptors were obtained from a woman between 45 and 60 years old with active or convalescent COVID-19.

The genes are TRBV10-3 and TRBJ1-2; possibly TRBD1 for D (5 bases). CDR1 and CDR2 (germline): ENHRY, SYGVKD. This CDR3 region has 22 residues. V gave up 0 bases and J gave up 1 base, with 30 bases separating them. The CDR3 DNA sequence: TGTGCCATCAGTGAGTCTTTTAACATTCAGGGCTTTGCCCTAATAGGTAACTATGGCTACACCTTC. This gives the protein CAISESFNIQGFALIGNYGYTF.

V usage is TRBV5-4 and J usage is TRBJ2-5, with unresolved D. Germline CDR1 is SGHNT and CDR2 is YYREEE (reference sequence). This CDR3 comprises 14 residues. With 0 bases removed from V and 5 bases from J, the gap between germline ends came to 11 bases. The CDR3 DNA is TGTGCCAGCAGCTTGGCCGCGGCGGTCGAGACCCAGTACTTC. Its translation: CASSLAAAVETQYF.

This chain connects TRBV30 to TRBJ2-3, with 10 bases identical to TRBD2. CDR1 GTSNPN and CDR2 SVGIG come from the germline V gene (reference sequence). The CDR3 is 14 residues long. Trimming took 5 bases from V and 2 from J; bases not matched to a gene: 4. CDR3 region: CAWRLAGVTDTQYF. CDR3 coding DNA: TGTGCCTGGCGGCTAGCGGGGGTCACAGATACGCAGTATTTT.

The genes are TRBV28 and TRBJ2-7; 13 nucleotides align to TRBD2. Germline V gives CDR1 MDHEN, CDR2 SYDVKM. V lost 5 bases to trimming and J lost 3 bases; unmatched junction nucleotides: 1. The CDR3 sequence is 14 residues long. The CDR3 sequence is CASSTSGGVYEQYF. The CDR3 nucleotides are TGTGCCAGCAGTACTAGCGGGGGGGTCTACGAGCAGTACTTC.

CDR3 in amino acids: CASSQLGREYGYTF. CDR3 DNA: TGTGCCAGCAGCCAATTGGGGCGCGAGTATGGCTACACCTTC. The rearrangement uses TRBV14 and TRBJ1-2, with D possibly matching TRBD1 (5 bases). The V gene lost 2 bases and the J gene lost 5 bases, with 12 bases spanning the gap. This CDR3 contains 14 residues. Germline values: CDR1 SGHDN, CDR2 FVKESK.

The chain couples TRBV11-3 to TRBJ2-1; 10 bases align to TRBD2. This CDR3 spans 15 amino acids. Germline V CDR1 and CDR2: SGHNT, YENEEA. V trimming: 1 base; J trimming: 8 bases; junction bases outside the gene matches: 5. CDR3 region: CASSLAASGSYEQFF. Here the CDR3 DNA reads TGTGCCAGCAGCTTAGCTGCTAGCGGGAGCTATGAGCAGTTCTTC.

The rearrangement links TRBV18 to TRBJ2-7; the match to TRBD2 covers 14 bases. The CDR3 covers 17 residues. CDR1 and CDR2 from the germline V gene are KGHSH and LQKENI. V dropped 1 base and J dropped 5; count of bases not matched to a gene: 7. The CDR3 DNA is TGTGCCAGCTCACCACAGCGACTAGCGGGGGGGCGGGACGAGCAGTACTTC. This codes for CASSPQRLAGGRDEQYF. The complete variable domain, with remaining parts taken from reference TRBV18 and TRBJ2-7, reads NAGVMQNPRHLVRRRGQEARLRCSPMKGHSHVYWYRQLPEEGLKFMVYLQKENIIDESGMPKERFSAEFPKEGPSILRIQQVVRGDSAAYFCASSPQRLAGGRDEQYFGPGTRLTVT.

This chain uses TRBV6-2 or TRBV6-3 with TRBJ1-1; D ambiguous. The CDR3 consists of 13 residues. Germline V lookup: CDR1 MNHEY, CDR2 SVGEGT. Trimming shortened V by 6 bases and J by 1 base, and 9 bases separated the two germline ends. The CDR3 region is CASSSSGNTEAFF. CDR3 bases: TGTGCCAGCAGCTCCTCAGGGAACACTGAAGCTTTCTTT.

The chain couples TRBV12-3 or TRBV12-4 to TRBJ2-2, with D perhaps matching TRBD2 (6 bases). Trimming stripped 3 bases from V and 6 bases from J, with 8 bases between. This CDR3 comprises 13 residues. The CDR3 region is CASSFSGAGELFF. CDR3 nucleotide sequence: TGTGCCAGCAGTTTTAGCGGCGCCGGGGAGCTGTTTTTT.

About this clone itself: Additional DNA sequences in this sample encode the identical CDR3. The chain combines TRBV3-1 (or the pseudogene TRBV3-2) with TRBJ1-3, with D maybe TRBD1 (5 bases). The CDR3 runs to 14 residues. Germline assignment: CDR1 LGHDT and CDR2 YNNKEL (reference sequence). V dropped 4 bases and J dropped 0 bases, with 7 bases sitting between them. CDR3 coding DNA: TGTGCCAGCAGCCCGGGGGGCTCTGGAAACACCATATATTTT. Translated, it gives CASSPGGSGNTIYF.

This chain uses TRBV19 with TRBJ2-1, with TRBD2 matching 7 bases. J lost 7 bases, V lost 1 base, and 19 bases had no gene match. The CDR3 covers 19 residues. Germline CDR1 LNHDA, CDR2 SQIVND (reference sequence). The CDR3 loop reads CASSIGPLASGSFGNEQFF. As DNA, the CDR3 is TGTGCCAGTAGTATAGGCCCCCTCGCTAGCGGCTCTTTTGGAAATGAGCAGTTCTTC.

The chain employs TRBV15 and TRBJ2-1; 10 nucleotides align to TRBD2. Per germline, CDR1 LNHNV and CDR2 YYDKDF (reference sequence). The CDR3 loop spans 15 amino acids. V dropped 3 bases and J dropped 10; count of bases not matched to a gene: 9. In DNA form, the CDR3 reads TGTGCCACCAGCAGTACCAGCGGGGGGGCATACGAGCAGTTCTTC. It specifies CATSSTSGGAYEQFF.

The chain carries TRBV27 and TRBJ2-4, with D possibly matching TRBD1 (6 bases). This CDR3 is 15 amino acids long. CDR1 is MNHEY and CDR2 is SMNVEV in the germline V gene (reference sequence). With 5 bases removed from V and 8 bases from J, the gap between germline ends came to 19 bases. The CDR3: CASSLTGSTLDIQYF. Written as DNA, the CDR3 is TGTGCCAGCAGTCTCACAGGGTCTACCTTAGACATTCAGTACTTC.

The rearrangement uses TRBV20-1 and TRBJ1-2; D is undetermined. This CDR3 contains 13 residues. In germline, CDR1 is DFQATT, CDR2 SNEGSKA (reference sequence). The germline V and J ends were trimmed by 3 bases and 1 base, with 9 bases remaining between them. As DNA, the CDR3 is TGCAGTGCTAGTCAACAGAATAACTATGGCTACACCTTC. Protein: CSASQQNNYGYTF.

The chain carries TRBV18 and TRBJ2-5, with 8 bases that match TRBD2. The CDR3 length is 13 residues. Germline CDR1 is KGHSH and CDR2 is LQKENI. V was pared by 5 bases and J by 4 bases, with 3 bases of the junction left unmatched. CDR3 protein: CASSSGLGETQYF. DNA for the CDR3: TGTGCCAGCTCATCGGGACTAGGAGAGACCCAGTACTTC.

V usage is TRBV28 and J usage is TRBJ1-2; D is uncertain. Germline CDR1 and CDR2: MDHEN and SYDVKM. V lost 3 bases and J lost 4, with 18 bases in between. The CDR3 consists of 16 residues. CDR3 in DNA: TGTGCCAGCAGTTTTGGCACCTTGGTCAGTCCCTATGGCTACACCTTC. Amino acid sequence: CASSFGTLVSPYGYTF.

In its sample, this clone was seen once. V gene TRBV5-1 combines with J gene TRBJ2-1, with D perhaps matching TRBD1 (6 bases). Germline CDR1 is SGHRS and CDR2 is YFSETQ. Trimming took off 0 bases at V and 8 bases at J, with 24 bases between the two ends. This CDR3 is built from 18 residues. As DNA, the CDR3 is TGCGCCAGCAGCTTGGCCGGTCCGGGACATCGGGGTGGCGATGAGCAGTTCTTC. Translation gives CASSLAGPGHRGGDEQFF.

The chain links TRBV19 to TRBJ1-3, with a weak D call TRBD1 (6 bases). The germline V gene has CDR1 LNHDA and CDR2 SQIVND (reference sequence). Trimming removed 7 bases at V and 6 bases at J, with 7 bases between. The CDR3 is made up of 11 amino acids. CDR3 residues: CASTGANTIYF. CDR3 coding DNA: TGTGCCAGTACAGGGGCAAACACCATATATTTT. The full variable domain, in which reference TRBV19 and TRBJ1-3 provide the parts outside the CDR3, is DGGITQSPKYLFRKEGQNVTLSCEQNLNHDAMYWYRQDPGQGLRLIYYSQIVNDFQKGDIAEGYSVSREKKESFPLTVTSAQKNPTAFYLCASTGANTIYFGEGSWLTVV.

The V and J genes are TRBV11-2 and TRBJ2-3; 7 bases match TRBD2. Germline loops: CDR1 SGHAT, CDR2 FQNNGV. The CDR3 has 15 residues. V lost 10 bases and J lost 1; bases outside the gene matches: 11. CDR3 in amino acids: CAIEGGRGGTDTQYF. The DNA for the CDR3 is TGTGCCATAGAGGGAGGGCGGGGCGGCACAGATACGCAGTATTTT.